One T cell receptor (beta chain) is described in this entry. The sample belongs to a study of shared clonotypes between healthy human individuals. The wider study: The composition of the donors was a couple of women and a few men aged 18 to 49.

Participating donors were healthy, HIV-negative adults free of recent acute infections or vaccinations. V was clipped by 8 bases and J by 1 base, with 11 bases between them. Germline CDR1 reads SNHLY; CDR2 reads FYNNEI. This CDR3 spans 13 amino acids. Some clones are missing from TCRdb's copy, which holds only in-frame ones; the method was immunoSEQ multiplex PCR. The data show about 490,000 clones, around 79% seen once. The chain links TRBV2 to TRBJ1-1; the D gene is possibly TRBD1 (5 bases). Sequencing was done on a sample of PBMCs. The TCR sequence derives from a woman in her 40s in good health. Some clones in this sample may be carry-over from other donors' samples. CDR3 nucleotides: TGTGCCAGCGGGGTGACAGCGAACACTGAAGCTTTCTTT. The encoded protein is CASGVTANTEAFF.